Below, 24 T cell receptor beta chains from the same sample are listed, as sequenced in a study of CD8+ T cells in alopecia areata (dated by TCRdb to 2016 to 2019). The library was prepared using the immunoSEQ multiplex PCR assay. To provide template for TCR sequencing, every sample had RNA extracted and reverse transcribed into cDNA. In its TCRdb copy, this immuneACCESS table keeps in-frame sequences only and misses some clones. Where compared with another copy, unresolved V genes explain less than half of these, and the others have no known cause. The sample contains 95,000 to 100,000 clones, approximately 60% of them found a single time. The top ten clonotypes cover about 16% of the sample. In light of the paper, this sample's time point label describes: 4 weeks on oral tofacitinib. The sample's treatment or condition label, decoded: oral pan-JAK inhibitor, 5-10 mg twice daily. The sample was CD8+ T cells sorted from blood, taken at week 4, from a patient treated with tofacitinib. The receptors come from a human donor with alopecia areata.

The chain combines TRBV6-1 with TRBJ2-1, with 13 positions matching TRBD2. Trimming removed 2 bases from V and 6 bases from J; junction bases left unmatched: 4. CDR1 is MNHNS, CDR2 SASEGT, per germline. The CDR3 is made up of 16 amino acids. This chain's CDR3 is CASSERLAGGTNEQFF. In DNA, the CDR3 is TGTGCCAGCAGTGAACGACTAGCGGGGGGTACCAATGAGCAGTTCTTC.

The CDR3 nucleotides are TGTGCCAGCAGCTTGTCTTGGGGGACGTCCTACGAGCAGTACTTC. It translates to CASSLSWGTSYEQYF. The J gene is TRBJ2-7, the V gene TRBV5-6; tentatively, D is TRBD1 or TRBD2 (5 bases each). The CDR3 has 15 residues. V was shortened by 1 base and J by 1 base, with 12 bases between the two germline ends. Germline lookup yields CDR1 SGHDT and CDR2 YYEEEE.

This chain connects TRBV9 to TRBJ2-5; 8 bases are shared with TRBD2. CDR3 length: 15 residues. Germline V CDR1 and CDR2: SGDLS, YYNGEE. The ends lost 0 bases at V and 5 bases at J; junction bases unmatched: 6. The CDR3 region has the DNA TGTGCCAGCAGCGTAGACAGCGGGAGTATGGAGACCCAGTACTTC. This sequence encodes CASSVDSGSMETQYF.

The chain joins TRBV2 to TRBJ2-1; D might be TRBD1 (5 bases). CDR1 SNHLY and CDR2 FYNNEI come from the germline V gene. V was shortened by 4 bases and J by 4 bases, with 20 bases between the two germline ends. The length of the CDR3 is 17 residues. CDR3 sequence reads: CASSVSRVPRRYNEQFF. The CDR3 DNA reads TGTGCCAGCAGTGTTAGCAGGGTCCCACGTCGGTACAATGAGCAGTTCTTC.

This clone was recorded once. The CDR3 reads CASSAPSGGAWAEETQYF. For the CDR3, the DNA is TGTGCCAGCAGTGCCCCTAGCGGGGGGGCCTGGGCGGAAGAGACCCAGTACTTC. The J gene is TRBJ2-5, the V gene TRBV2; TRBD2 matches at 12 bases. The CDR3 has 18 residues. The junction had 12 bases not matched to a gene; V was cut back by 4 bases and J by 3 bases. CDR1 SNHLY and CDR2 FYNNEI come from the germline V gene.

The V call is TRBV27, the J call TRBJ1-5; D is ambiguous. Germline CDR1 reads MNHEY; CDR2 reads SMNVEV (reference sequence). The V end lost 0 bases, the J end lost 3 bases, and 9 bases lay between the germline ends. The CDR3 totals 15 residues. In DNA form, the CDR3 reads TGTGCCAGCAGTTTATCGGCGCAGGTCAATCAGCCCCAGCATTTT. It is translated as CASSLSAQVNQPQHF.

This clone occurred a few times. The rearrangement joins TRBV20-1 to TRBJ1-2, with unresolved D. Per germline, CDR1 DFQATT and CDR2 SNEGSKA (reference sequence). The CDR3 has 11 residues. V dropped 1 base and J dropped 4 bases, with 4 bases sitting between them. The DNA for the CDR3 is TGCAGTGCTAGAGTAGCCTATGGCTACACCTTC. Translating it yields CSARVAYGYTF.

J is TRBJ1-4 and V is TRBV5-6; D unresolved. This CDR3 contains 13 residues. Germline V gene lookup returns CDR1 SGHDT and CDR2 YYEEEE. V was cut by 5 bases and J by 4 bases, with 9 bases left in between. The CDR3 bases are TGTGCCAGCAGTCTATCGGGTAATGAAAAACTGTTTTTT. It yields the protein CASSLSGNEKLFF.

This clone was seen ten or more times. The chain uses TRBV7-9 and TRBJ2-7; D gene ambiguous. Germline CDR1 and CDR2: SEHNR and FQNEAQ (reference sequence). There are 13 residues in the CDR3. The ends were cut back, 5 bases at V and 2 bases at J, with 10 bases in the middle. The CDR3 bases are TGTGCCAGCAGCAAGGACGCAACCTACGAGCAGTACTTC. Its translation: CASSKDATYEQYF.

This clone was seen only a few times. In nucleotides, the CDR3 is TGTGCCAGCAGCTTAGCAACAGGAGTCGGGACCCAGTACTTC. It specifies CASSLATGVGTQYF. This chain links TRBV7-9 with TRBJ2-5; perhaps TRBD1 as D (5 bases). Per the germline V gene, CDR1 is SEHNR and CDR2 is FQNEAQ (reference sequence). Trimming removed 0 bases at V and 7 bases at J, with 12 bases between. This CDR3 spans 14 amino acids.

The chain links TRBV5-5 to TRBJ1-6, with D possibly matching TRBD1 (6 bases). The CDR3 runs 16 residues. Per germline, CDR1 SGHKS and CDR2 YYEKEE (reference sequence). Trimming stripped 4 bases from V and 14 bases from J, with 25 bases between. The CDR3 protein is CASSPTQTGPLGALHF. In DNA form, the CDR3 reads TGTGCCAGCAGCCCGACTCAGACAGGTCCTCTTGGGGCCCTCCACTTT.

The CDR3 is CATSRPPGLAGDTQYF. CDR3 sequence (DNA): TGTGCCACCAGCAGACCCCCGGGACTAGCGGGAGACACGCAGTATTTT. This rearrangement joins TRBV15 to TRBJ2-3; 14 nucleotides agree with TRBD2. In germline, CDR1 is LNHNV, CDR2 YYDKDF (reference sequence). With V trimmed by 2 bases and J by 9 bases, 7 bases remained unmatched. The CDR3 runs to 16 residues.

The V gene is TRBV30, the J gene TRBJ2-7; D remains ambiguous. This CDR3 contains 13 residues. The V and J ends lost 4 bases and 4 bases respectively, with 14 bases between them. Germline values: CDR1 GTSNPN, CDR2 SVGIG (reference sequence). For the CDR3, the DNA is TGTGCCTGGACCCTTACGCCCCGATACGAGCAGTACTTC. Its protein is CAWTLTPRYEQYF.

The V gene is TRBV27, the J gene TRBJ2-5; 8 bases map to TRBD1. Germline loops: CDR1 MNHEY, CDR2 SMNVEV (reference sequence). CDR3 length: 14 amino acids. The V gene end was trimmed by 4 bases and the J gene end by 1 base; junction bases not matched to a gene: 2. CDR3 sequence: CASSWTGSQETQYF. The CDR3 bases are TGTGCCAGCAGTTGGACAGGGTCCCAAGAGACCCAGTACTTC.

The gene calls are TRBV27 and TRBJ2-3; D unresolved. The CDR3 spans 14 residues. Germline CDR1 is MNHEY and CDR2 is SMNVEV (reference sequence). With 3 bases removed from V and 0 bases from J, the gap between germline ends came to 7 bases. CDR3 nucleotides: TGTGCCAGCAGTTTCTCGGACAGCACAGATACGCAGTATTTT. Protein: CASSFSDSTDTQYF.

This rearrangement joins TRBV9 to TRBJ2-7; 8 bases fit TRBD1. Germline V gene lookup returns CDR1 SGDLS and CDR2 YYNGEE. The V gene end was trimmed by 6 bases and the J gene end by 5 bases; junction bases not matched to a gene: 13. This CDR3 is built from 15 residues. CDR3 in amino acids: CASTLGAGGMDEQYF. The CDR3 DNA reads TGTGCCAGCACCTTAGGGGCAGGGGGCATGGACGAGCAGTACTTC.

CDR3 DNA sequence: TGTGCCAGCAGTGTACAGGGGGTGGTTAGCACAGATACGCAGTATTTT. It yields the protein CASSVQGVVSTDTQYF. This chain connects TRBV27 to TRBJ2-3, with TRBD1 matching 8 bases. J gave up 0 bases and V 5 bases, and 7 bases lay outside the gene matches. Germline CDR1 MNHEY, CDR2 SMNVEV (reference sequence). CDR3 length: 16 residues.

This chain joins TRBV7-9 and TRBJ2-1; no clear D gene. V was trimmed by 1 base and J by 10 bases, leaving 8 bases between them. The V gene's germline CDR1 is SEHNR and CDR2 FQNEAQ (reference sequence). This CDR3 region has 12 residues. The CDR3 bases are TGTGCCAGCAGCTTAGTACTCCTAGAGCAGTTCTTC. Its protein is CASSLVLLEQFF.

V usage is TRBV7-2 and J usage is TRBJ1-5; D is uncertain. Germline values: CDR1 SGHTA, CDR2 FQGNSA. The V end was cut by 4 bases, the J end by 7 bases, with 17 bases between. There are 15 residues in the CDR3. The DNA for the CDR3 is TGTGCCAGCAGCTCCCCGGGCCCATTATCCCAGCCCCAGCATTTT. Translation gives CASSSPGPLSQPQHF. The variable domain in full, completed from reference TRBV7-2 and TRBJ1-5, reads GAGVSQSPSNKVTEKGKDVELRCDPISGHTALYWYRQSLGQGLEFLIYFQGNSAPDKSGLPSDRFSAERTGGSVSTLTIQRTQQEDSAVYLCASSSPGPLSQPQHFGDGTRLSIL.

The chain combines TRBV29-1 with TRBJ1-1, with TRBD1 matching 7 bases. The CDR3 has 15 residues. CDR1 and CDR2 (germline): SQVTM, ANQGSEA. Trimming took 0 bases from V and 2 from J; bases not matched to a gene: 6. CDR3 loop: CSVEDRWTGNTEAFF. The CDR3 nucleotides read TGCAGCGTTGAAGACCGCTGGACAGGCAACACTGAAGCTTTCTTT.

The V gene is TRBV27, the J gene TRBJ1-6; the D is unclear. CDR3 length: 14 residues. Germline CDR1 and CDR2: MNHEY and SMNVEV (reference sequence). V was trimmed by 5 bases and J by 6 bases, leaving 11 bases between them. CDR3 in amino acids: CASSPADLNSPLHF. CDR3 sequence (DNA): TGTGCCAGCAGTCCAGCGGACCTTAATTCACCCCTCCACTTT.

V usage is TRBV30 and J usage is TRBJ2-6; unclear D gene. The CDR3 spans 13 residues. The V gene's germline CDR1 is GTSNPN and CDR2 SVGIG (reference sequence). V was trimmed by 2 bases and J by 3 bases, leaving 5 bases between them. The CDR3 DNA is TGTGCCTGGAGTCCCGGTGGGGCCAACGTCCTGACTTTC. It yields the protein CAWSPGGANVLTF. The variable domain in full, completed from reference TRBV30 and TRBJ2-6, reads SQTIHQWPATLVQPVGSPLSLECTVEGTSNPNLYWYRQAAGRGLQLLFYSVGIGQISSEVPQNLSASRPQDRQFILSSKKLLLSDSGFYLCAWSPGGANVLTFGAGSRLTVL.

V is TRBV7-9 and J is TRBJ2-7; D is unresolved. CDR1 is SEHNR and CDR2 is FQNEAQ in the germline V gene (reference sequence). The V gene lost 6 bases and the J gene lost 3 bases, with 9 bases spanning the gap. The CDR3 is made up of 12 amino acids. The CDR3 DNA follows: TGTGCCAGCAGACCAGGAGACTACGAGCAGTACTTC. The encoded protein is CASRPGDYEQYF.

In this sample, this clone turned up a few times. The V and J genes are TRBV5-1 and TRBJ1-1, with D unresolved. Germline V CDR1 and CDR2: SGHRS, YFSETQ. V was trimmed by 0 bases and J by 0 bases, leaving 6 bases between them. This CDR3 spans 14 amino acids. The CDR3 region is CASSLGSLNTEAFF. CDR3 nucleotides: TGCGCCAGCAGCTTGGGGAGCCTGAACACTGAAGCTTTCTTT.